These 32 T cell receptor beta chains share one sample of origin, sequenced in a study of T cell responses to AZD1222 COVID-19 vaccine. TCRdb keeps only in-frame clones here, not all; method: immunoSEQ multiplex PCR. Of fewer than 180,000 clones listed, roughly 94% are singletons. This material consisted of peripheral blood, taken on day 0 of AZD1222 vaccination. Receptor source: an adult in good health.

The gene calls are TRBV4-1 and TRBJ1-5; 9 bases align to TRBD1. CDR1 MGHRA and CDR2 YSYEKL come from the germline V gene. The CDR3 spans 15 residues. V gave up 2 bases and J gave up 5 bases; unmatched junction bases: 4. In DNA, the CDR3 is TGCGCCAGCAGCCAAAAGACAGGGGGGGATCAGCCCCAGCATTTT. This sequence encodes CASSQKTGGDQPQHF.

This chain connects TRBV5-1 to TRBJ1-4; D not certain. V was pared by 2 bases and J by 5 bases, with 10 bases between. This CDR3 comprises 14 residues. Germline values: CDR1 SGHRS, CDR2 YFSETQ. As DNA, the CDR3 is TGCGCCAGCAGCTTCTCGGGTGGAAATGAAAAACTGTTTTTT. Translation: CASSFSGGNEKLFF.

This chain connects TRBV5-5 to TRBJ2-5, with TRBD2 identical over 12 bases. Germline V gene data show CDR1 as SGHKS and CDR2 as YYEKEE (reference sequence). The CDR3 spans 18 residues. The trim removed 0 bases at V and 4 bases at J, leaving 10 bases unmatched. CDR3 sequence: CASSLALASGGARETQYF. The CDR3 coding sequence is TGTGCCAGCAGCTTGGCCCTCGCTAGCGGGGGGGCGCGAGAGACCCAGTACTTC.

CDR3 nucleotides: TGTGCAAGTCGCCATATCCGAGGGCCTGTAATAGATACGCAGTATTTT. It translates to CASRHIRGPVIDTQYF. The chain couples TRBV12-2 to TRBJ2-3; the D segment call TRBD2 is taken from the table without a DNA check. TRBV12-2 is flagged as a pseudogene. This CDR3 region has 16 residues.

The chain recombines TRBV2 with TRBJ1-5; 7 positions match TRBD1. Per germline, CDR1 SNHLY and CDR2 FYNNEI. V was pared by 11 bases and J by 4 bases, with 8 bases of the junction left unmatched. The CDR3 totals 13 residues. In DNA, the CDR3 is TGTGCCGCCCGACAGGGCAGTAATCAGCCCCAGCATTTT. Protein sequence: CAARQGSNQPQHF.

The V gene is TRBV7-3, the J gene TRBJ2-5, with 8 bases aligning to TRBD2. J was trimmed by 4 bases and V by 5 bases; bases with no gene match: 9. This CDR3 contains 15 residues. Germline-derived CDR1 and CDR2 are SGHTA and FQGTGA. The CDR3 sequence is CASSPGGGTSETQYF. For the CDR3, the DNA is TGTGCCAGCAGCCCGGGCGGGGGGACATCAGAGACCCAGTACTTC.

Details on this clone: This same CDR3 is encoded by further DNA sequences in the sample. The chain joins TRBV7-2 to TRBJ2-7; tentatively, D is TRBD1 (6 bases). CDR1 and CDR2 (germline): SGHTA, FQGNSA. Trimming removed 5 bases from V and 2 bases from J, with 10 bases in between. This CDR3 is built from 13 residues. CDR3 sequence: CASSPQGTYEQYV. CDR3 DNA sequence: TGTGCCAGCAGCCCCCAGGGGACCTACGAGCAGTACGTC.

V gene TRBV3-1 (or the pseudogene TRBV3-2) combines with J gene TRBJ1-4; the D is unclear. The CDR3 is 14 residues long. The germline gives CDR1 LGHDT, CDR2 YNNKEL (reference sequence). V shed 2 bases and J shed 7 bases, with 11 bases lying between them. CDR3 bases: TGTGCCAGCAGCCAAAACGGGGAGGGTGAAAAACTGTTTTTT. This sequence encodes CASSQNGEGEKLFF.

This chain connects TRBV12-3 or TRBV12-4 to TRBJ2-1; D gene uncertain. CDR3 length equals 12 residues. Trimming took 8 bases from V and 3 from J, leaving 8 bases between them. The CDR3 is CASSPLYNEQFF. DNA for the CDR3: TGTGCCAGCTCCCCCCTCTACAATGAGCAGTTCTTC.

The gene calls are TRBV19 and TRBJ2-7, with 7 bases matching TRBD2. CDR1 LNHDA and CDR2 SQIVND come from the germline V gene (reference sequence). Trimming took 3 bases from V and 1 from J; bases not matched to a gene: 6. The CDR3 has 15 residues. The CDR3 is CASSISAGESYEQYV. DNA for the CDR3: TGTGCCAGTAGTATCTCGGCGGGGGAATCCTACGAGCAGTACGTC.

The rearrangement links TRBV2 to TRBJ2-1, with D uncertain. The germline V gene encodes CDR1 SNHLY and CDR2 FYNNEI. V was trimmed by 9 bases and J by 2 bases, leaving 14 bases between them. The CDR3 covers 14 residues. The CDR3 DNA follows: TGTGCCAGTCAAGGACGGTCAACCTACAATGAGCAGTTCTTC. Amino acid sequence: CASQGRSTYNEQFF. The full variable domain, completed using reference TRBV2 and TRBJ2-1, is EPEVTQTPSHQVTQMGQEVILRCVPISNHLYFYWYRQILGQKVEFLVSFYNNEISEKSEIFDDQFSVERPDGSNFTLKIRSTKLEDSAMYFCASQGRSTYNEQFFGPGTRLTVL.

The chain recombines TRBV3-1 (or the pseudogene TRBV3-2) with TRBJ2-6; D assignment may be TRBD1 or TRBD2 (5 bases each). CDR1 and CDR2 (germline): LGHDT, YNNKEL (reference sequence). There are 16 residues in the CDR3. Trimming shortened V by 0 bases and J by 1 base, and 7 bases separated the two germline ends. The CDR3: CASSQDGGSGANVLTF. Here the CDR3 DNA reads TGTGCCAGCAGCCAAGATGGGGGATCTGGGGCCAACGTCCTGACTTTC.

The V call is TRBV7-9, the J call TRBJ1-4; 11 bases line up with TRBD1. In germline, CDR1 is SEHNR, CDR2 FQNEAQ (reference sequence). V shed 6 bases and J 6 bases; nucleotides not matched to a gene: 9. CDR3 size: 16 residues. The CDR3 DNA reads TGTGCCAGCAGTCTAGGACAGGGGGCGCGGGATGAAAAACTGTTTTTT. Its protein is CASSLGQGARDEKLFF.

This clone was counted once. The chain couples TRBV20-1 to TRBJ2-1; D is possibly TRBD1 or TRBD2 (5 bases each). CDR1 and CDR2 (germline): DFQATT, SNEGSKA (reference sequence). Trimming removed 3 bases from V and 8 bases from J, with 11 bases in between. CDR3 size: 12 residues. CDR3 in amino acids: CSASGGRDEQFF. The DNA of the CDR3 is TGCAGTGCTAGTGGGGGTAGGGATGAGCAGTTCTTC.

The chain couples TRBV7-2 to TRBJ2-2, with D unresolved. CDR1 and CDR2 (germline): SGHTA, FQGNSA. V lost 5 bases, J lost 5 bases, and 12 bases lay in between. This CDR3 contains 14 residues. The CDR3 loop reads CASSNLKATGELFF. In DNA form, the CDR3 reads TGTGCCAGCAGCAATCTAAAGGCTACCGGGGAGCTGTTTTTT.

The chain carries TRBV2 and TRBJ2-5, with TRBD1 identical over 7 bases. From germline, CDR1 is SNHLY and CDR2 FYNNEI. The CDR3 covers 15 residues. Losses at the gene ends were 0 bases for V and 5 bases for J; bases not matched to a gene: 6. CDR3 coding DNA: TGTGCCAGCAGTGAAGCTCCTAGGGGGCCGGAGACCCAGTACTTC. This gives the protein CASSEAPRGPETQYF.

The CDR3 nucleotides are TGTGCCAGCAGCCTGAGGACTACGAACACCGGGGAGCTGTTTTTT. The encoded protein is CASSLRTTNTGELFF. This chain links TRBV11-2 with TRBJ2-2, with D possibly TRBD2 on 6 matching bases. V lost 5 bases and J lost 0, with 10 bases in between. CDR3 size: 15 residues. Per the germline V gene, CDR1 is SGHAT and CDR2 is FQNNGV. Filled out from reference TRBV11-2 and TRBJ2-2, the complete variable domain reads EAGVAQSPRYKIIEKRQSVAFWCNPISGHATLYWYQQILGQGPKLLIQFQNNGVVDDSQLPKDRFSAERLKGVDSTLKIQPAKLEDSAVYLCASSLRTTNTGELFFGEGSRLTVL.

The CDR3 loop reads CASSVSSGTSGYNEQFF. The DNA for the CDR3 is TGTGCCAGCAGCGTCAGCTCCGGGACTAGCGGATACAATGAGCAGTTCTTC. The chain recombines TRBV9 with TRBJ2-1; 11 bases map to TRBD2. Germline V gene sequence: CDR1 SGDLS, CDR2 YYNGEE. This CDR3 region has 17 residues. J was trimmed by 4 bases and V by 2 bases; bases with no gene match: 8.

J is TRBJ1-6 and V is TRBV7-2; D is unresolved. Germline assignment: CDR1 SGHTA and CDR2 FQGNSA. The CDR3 spans 13 residues. V was pared by 4 bases and J by 9 bases, with 10 bases between. The CDR3 DNA is TGTGCCAGCAGCTCACAGAACGGTTCACCCCTCCACTTT. The encoded protein is CASSSQNGSPLHF.

The chain links TRBV29-1 to TRBJ1-1; 8 positions agree with TRBD1. Per germline, CDR1 SQVTM and CDR2 ANQGSEA. With V trimmed by 7 bases and J by 3 bases, 10 bases remained unmatched. CDR3 length equals 14 residues. The CDR3 DNA is TGCAGCGCAGACAGGGGTGAGGGACACACTGAAGCTTTCTTT. The encoded protein is CSADRGEGHTEAFF.

This rearrangement joins TRBV4-2 to TRBJ2-3; either TRBD1 or TRBD2 may fit D (6 bases each). Germline lookup yields CDR1 LGHNA and CDR2 YNFKEQ. This CDR3 contains 16 residues. Trimming took off 2 bases at V and 2 bases at J, with 14 bases between the two ends. The CDR3 DNA reads TGTGCCAGCAGCCAACTTTGGGGGGACACCACAGATACGCAGTATTTT. The encoded protein is CASSQLWGDTTDTQYF.

This rearrangement joins TRBV7-9 to TRBJ1-3; TRBD1 might be the D (6 bases). The V end was cut by 1 base, the J end by 0 bases, with 16 bases between. The germline CDR1 and CDR2 sequences are SEHNR and FQNEAQ (reference sequence). The CDR3 covers 18 residues. CDR3 DNA: TGTGCCAGCAGCTTAGACAGGGAACGGGGAGCCTCTGGAAACACCATATATTTT. Translation: CASSLDRERGASGNTIYF.

V gene TRBV7-2 combines with J gene TRBJ1-3; D may be TRBD1 (5 bases). This CDR3 spans 15 amino acids. V was shortened by 1 base and J by 2 bases, with 9 bases between the two germline ends. Looked up from germline, CDR1 is SGHTA and CDR2 is FQGNSA. The CDR3 loop reads CASSLGQGTGNTIYF. The CDR3 coding sequence is TGTGCCAGCAGCTTAGGGCAGGGCACTGGAAACACCATATATTTT.

In its sample, this clone was seen once. The chain employs TRBV5-1 and TRBJ2-1; D is ambiguous. The CDR3 is 14 residues long. The germline gives CDR1 SGHRS, CDR2 YFSETQ. V was clipped by 4 bases and J by 8 bases, with 16 bases between them. The chain's CDR3 is CASSLGISIHEQFF. The DNA for the CDR3 is TGCGCCAGCAGCCTGGGAATTTCAATCCATGAGCAGTTCTTC.

The rearrangement links TRBV2 to TRBJ2-3; 7 bases line up with TRBD2. V gave up 9 bases and J gave up 3 bases; unmatched junction bases: 9. From germline, CDR1 is SNHLY and CDR2 FYNNEI. The CDR3 length is 14 residues. CDR3 amino acids: CASILAIKTDTQYF. The CDR3 DNA follows: TGTGCCAGTATACTAGCGATCAAGACAGATACGCAGTATTTT.

J is TRBJ2-5 and V is TRBV5-6, with D possibly TRBD2 on 5 matching bases. Trimming removed 3 bases at V and 5 bases at J, with 11 bases between. The CDR3 totals 13 residues. Germline V lookup: CDR1 SGHDT, CDR2 YYEEEE. CDR3 DNA sequence: TGTGCCAGCAGCTCCCCTAGCATTGAGACCCAGTACTTC. It specifies CASSSPSIETQYF.

The rearrangement links TRBV4-1 to TRBJ1-2; D perhaps matches TRBD1 (5 bases). Germline lookup yields CDR1 MGHRA and CDR2 YSYEKL. This CDR3 comprises 17 residues. The V end was cut by 1 base, the J end by 6 bases, with 21 bases between. The chain's CDR3 is CASSQGDEYWGSHGYTF. CDR3 bases: TGCGCCAGCAGCCAAGGGGATGAGTACTGGGGCTCTCATGGCTACACCTTC.

J is TRBJ1-6 and V is TRBV27; 7 bases map to TRBD1. Germline V gene lookup returns CDR1 MNHEY and CDR2 SMNVEV (reference sequence). V dropped 5 bases and J dropped 7; count of bases not matched to a gene: 5. CDR3 length: 14 amino acids. CDR3 coding DNA: TGTGCCAGCAGTCTACAGGGGTCAAATTCACCCCTCCACTTT. It codes for CASSLQGSNSPLHF.

This chain connects TRBV4-1 to TRBJ1-6; no reliable D call. The V end lost 0 bases, the J end lost 11 bases, and 14 bases lay between the germline ends. There are 15 residues in the CDR3. Germline CDR1 is MGHRA and CDR2 is YSYEKL. The CDR3: CASSQDLPGTPPLHF. The CDR3 DNA reads as TGCGCCAGCAGCCAAGATCTTCCAGGCACCCCACCCCTCCACTTT.

The V gene is TRBV27, the J gene TRBJ1-5; D is uncertain. This CDR3 has 13 residues. In germline, CDR1 is MNHEY, CDR2 SMNVEV (reference sequence). V lost 0 bases and J 6 bases, leaving 6 bases between the germline ends. DNA for the CDR3: TGTGCCAGCAGTTTATCGATGGGTCAGCCCCAGCATTTT. Amino acid sequence: CASSLSMGQPQHF.

This sequence joins TRBV6-4 and TRBJ1-3; TRBD1 might be the D (6 bases). V lost 0 bases, J lost 8 bases, and 17 bases lay in between. The germline V gene encodes CDR1 MRHNA and CDR2 SNTAGT. The CDR3 sequence is 16 residues long. Written as DNA, the CDR3 is TGTGCCAGCAGTGACTCGAGACAGGAAGGAGAGGACACCATATATTTT. This sequence encodes CASSDSRQEGEDTIYF.

In its sample, this clone was seen a few times. V is TRBV28 and J is TRBJ2-1, with D unclear. V shed 3 bases and J shed 5 bases, with 5 bases lying between them. Germline V CDR1 and CDR2: MDHEN, SYDVKM. CDR3 size: 12 residues. The CDR3 here is CASSLNNNEQFF. In nucleotides, the CDR3 is TGTGCCAGCAGTTTGAACAACAATGAGCAGTTCTTC.